This T cell receptor (beta chain) was found in a study of blood T cells in healthy people across ages. Between the trimmed V and J ends, which lost 8 bases and 2 bases, there was a span of 16 bases. The CDR3 totals 15 residues. The V gene's germline CDR1 is MDHEN and CDR2 SYDVKM. Only one count was recorded for this clonotype. Next came a second PCR, run for about 7 to 11 cycles, which used a sample-barcoded 5' primer along with a J-beta primer mix. Using its own MiXCR run on the 5' RACE reads, TCRdb lists one record per CDR3 protein. The data contain more than 500,000 distinct CDR3 sequences, 25% to 35% of them seen just once; the ten biggest clones take up over 3.5%. This sample was also put to use in a study of T cells of mothers and their children.

Sample: blood. The chain recombines TRBV28 with TRBJ1-5; D not resolved. This receptor was taken from a boy aged 2 to 9 in good health. As DNA, the CDR3 is TGTGCCAGCCTTCCTCTCCATCAGGGCAATCAGCCCCAGCATTTT. Encoded protein: CASLPLHQGNQPQHF.